This TCR beta chain is from a study of CD8+ T cells in alopecia areata. Across the study: In an open-label trial, patients got 5 to 10 mg tofacitinib twice daily. The study, taken as a whole, reports: Persistence during tofacitinib was seen for many expanded lesional clones in scalp and blood. For lesional scalp, especially alopecia totalis/universalis, clonality was higher than in normal scalp. Among the cells sequenced in scalp samples are also the resident alphabeta T cells of normal skin.

RNA was isolated and reverse transcribed to cDNA, the sequencing template. The table came from immunoSEQ multiplex PCR; TCRdb's copy has only in-frame clones and leaves some out. Among a few hundred thousand clones listed, less than 50% were seen once. J lost 9 bases, V lost 0 bases, and 5 bases had no gene match. The germline V gene encodes CDR1 ENHRY and CDR2 SYGVKD. This CDR3 is built from 16 residues. Regarding treatment: oral pan-JAK inhibitor, 5-10 mg twice daily. In regard to this clone: The antigen is unknown.

The sample was CD4+ T cells sorted from blood, taken at approximately week 36, from a patient treated with tofacitinib. The chain carries TRBV10-3 and TRBJ2-1; 13 nucleotides align to TRBD2. This TCR came from a human donor with alopecia areata. The CDR3 region is CAISESQLAGGAEQFF. The CDR3 DNA is TGTGCCATCAGTGAGTCTCAACTAGCGGGAGGGGCTGAGCAGTTCTTC.